The clone carrying this T cell receptor beta chain was counted only a few times. Its antigen is undetermined. This record comes from a study of T cells after yellow fever vaccination. Overall study findings and caveats: Contaminating bulk clonotypes could be abundant in FACS-sorted repertoires. Faster peaking, at day 5 versus 15, marked a secondary response that was weaker.

V shed 4 bases and J shed 3 bases, with 9 bases lying between them. There are 13 residues in the CDR3. The germline CDR1 and CDR2 sequences are SGHDN and FVKESK. Universal primer sites and UMIs were introduced during 5'RACE template-switching synthesis of TCR cDNA. MiXCR, run by TCRdb on the 5' RACE reads, gives a single entry per CDR3 protein. This sample yields about 550,000 distinct CDR3 sequences, of which around 21% are seen a single time; 13% to 15% belongs to the top ten. This chain uses TRBV14 with TRBJ1-2; D is uncertain. The sample was PBMCs, taken 15 days after the yellow fever booster vaccination. The receptor's source is a man aged 30-40 years who received the YFV17D yellow fever vaccine. The CDR3, as DNA: TGTGCCAGCAGCCTGACTAGGGACTATGGCTACACCTTC. Residues: CASSLTRDYGYTF.